The 31 T cell receptor beta chains below come from one sample, sequenced in a study of T cell repertoires in cytomegalovirus infection. For these TCRs, the target antigens are not known. TCRdb analysed the reads with MiXCR anew, one entry per CDR3 protein. In the table there are some 500,000 distinct CDR3 sequences, approximately 40% of which are singletons. The material was cultured PBMCs, obtained from culture after CMV antigen stimulation. Every receptor here comes from a human donor in good health (CMV status not recorded). Some clones in this sample may be carry-over from other donors' samples.

The rearrangement links TRBV7-2 to TRBJ2-7, with D unresolved. This CDR3 comprises 14 residues. The V end lost 2 bases, the J end lost 3 bases, and 11 bases lay between the germline ends. Germline CDR1 is SGHTA and CDR2 is FQGNSA. DNA for the CDR3: TGTGCCAGCAGCTTACGACTGGGTGTCTACGAGCAGTACTTC. It specifies CASSLRLGVYEQYF.

The chain is built from TRBV29-1 and TRBJ2-1; D is possibly TRBD1 or TRBD2 (6 bases each). This CDR3 contains 14 residues. V gave up 4 bases and J gave up 6 bases, with 16 bases separating them. The germline V gene encodes CDR1 SQVTM and CDR2 ANQGSEA. The CDR3: CSVVGGARANEQFF. Here the CDR3 DNA reads TGCAGCGTTGTGGGGGGCGCTCGGGCCAATGAGCAGTTCTTC.

V is TRBV19 and J is TRBJ2-4, with D perhaps given as TRBD1 or TRBD2 (6 bases each). The CDR3 contains 17 residues. V shed 7 bases and J shed 0 bases, with 19 bases lying between them. CDR1 and CDR2 (germline): LNHDA, SQIVND (reference sequence). CDR3 DNA sequence: TGTGCCAGTATAAGGGGGGAAACAGGGCTAGCCAAAAACATTCAGTACTTC. Its protein is CASIRGETGLAKNIQYF.

This rearrangement joins TRBV7-2 to TRBJ2-2, with D tentatively TRBD2 (6 bases). The CDR3 contains 15 residues. The V end lost 6 bases, the J end lost 2 bases, and 13 bases lay between the germline ends. Germline V CDR1 and CDR2: SGHTA, FQGNSA. CDR3 loop: CASRDSSGNTGELFF. DNA for the CDR3: TGTGCCAGCAGGGATAGTAGCGGTAACACCGGGGAGCTGTTTTTT.

The chain has TRBV7-9 and TRBJ2-2, with D maybe TRBD1 (5 bases). Germline V gene lookup returns CDR1 SEHNR and CDR2 FQNEAQ (reference sequence). V gave up 4 bases and J gave up 2 bases, with 17 bases separating them. This CDR3 has 17 amino acids. CDR3 DNA: TGTGCCAGCAGCTCCACTCCCAGGGCCGTAAACACCGGGGAGCTGTTTTTT. The encoded protein is CASSSTPRAVNTGELFF.

This clonotype was seen a handful of times. J is TRBJ1-6 and V is TRBV7-4; 7 nucleotides line up with TRBD1. Unmatched junction bases numbered 10, after V lost 4 bases and J lost 7 bases. Germline V gene sequence: CDR1 SGHVT, CDR2 SQSDAQ. The CDR3 runs to 16 residues. CDR3 nucleotide sequence: TGTGCCAGCAGCTCGGGGGAGACAGGGACCAATTCACCCCTCCACTTT. It encodes CASSSGETGTNSPLHF.

V is TRBV5-1 and J is TRBJ2-7; the D gene is possibly TRBD2 (7 bases). This CDR3 contains 14 residues. Germline values: CDR1 SGHRS, CDR2 YFSETQ. V was clipped by 4 bases and J by 3 bases, with 14 bases between them. For the CDR3, the DNA is TGCGCCAGCAGCCCCCGGGGGGCCTACTACGAGCAGTACTTC. Its protein product is CASSPRGAYYEQYF.

The gene calls are TRBV19 and TRBJ2-7; D call uncertain. The CDR3 extends over 13 amino acids. Trimming removed 3 bases from V and 3 bases from J, with 9 bases in between. CDR1 and CDR2 from the germline V gene are LNHDA and SQIVND (reference sequence). This CDR3 reads CASSIVGGYEQYF. The CDR3 coding sequence is TGTGCCAGTAGTATTGTCGGCGGCTACGAGCAGTACTTC.

This clonotype came up many times. This sequence joins TRBV7-8 and TRBJ2-1, with unresolved D. V was shortened by 4 bases and J by 5 bases, with 27 bases between the two germline ends. Germline V lookup: CDR1 SGHVS, CDR2 FQNEAQ. The CDR3 has 19 residues. CDR3 nucleotide sequence: TGTGCCAGCAGCTCACTAATGGTCGTGGGTCCACCAAGAGACAATGAGCAGTTCTTC. Protein product: CASSSLMVVGPPRDNEQFF.

Only a few counts were recorded for this clonotype. The V call is TRBV7-9, the J call TRBJ2-1; TRBD2 might be the D (5 bases). Germline CDR1 is SEHNR and CDR2 is FQNEAQ (reference sequence). V was clipped by 4 bases and J by 4 bases, with 17 bases between them. The CDR3 loop spans 16 amino acids. The CDR3, as DNA: TGTGCCAGCAGCTCGTACCGGGATATCCGATACAATGAGCAGTTCTTC. It specifies CASSSYRDIRYNEQFF.

Only a few counts were recorded for this clonotype. The chain couples TRBV11-3 to TRBJ2-7, with D maybe TRBD2 (6 bases). CDR1 is SGHNT and CDR2 is YENEEA in the germline V gene. Trimming took off 1 base at V and 3 bases at J, with 13 bases between the two ends. This CDR3 has 15 residues. The chain's CDR3 is CASSLGGDSNYEQYF. CDR3 DNA: TGTGCCAGCAGCTTAGGGGGGGACTCTAACTACGAGCAGTACTTC. The full variable domain, its missing parts supplied by reference TRBV11-3 and TRBJ2-7, is EAGVVQSPRYKIIEKKQPVAFWCNPISGHNTLYWYLQNLGQGPELLIRYENEEAVDDSQLPKDRFSAERLKGVDSTLKIQPAELGDSAVYLCASSLGGDSNYEQYFGPGTRLTVT.

This chain connects TRBV4-2 to TRBJ1-1, with unresolved D. The CDR3 is 14 amino acids. Germline values: CDR1 LGHNA, CDR2 YNFKEQ. Trimming removed 1 base at V and 0 bases at J, with 6 bases between. Here the CDR3 DNA reads TGTGCCAGCAGCCAAGCCGGCTTGAACACTGAAGCTTTCTTT. Translation: CASSQAGLNTEAFF.

V and J are TRBV7-2 and TRBJ2-3, with 9 nucleotides matching TRBD1. The trim removed 5 bases at V and 4 bases at J, leaving 7 bases unmatched. Per the germline V gene, CDR1 is SGHTA and CDR2 is FQGNSA. The CDR3 is made up of 15 amino acids. CDR3 nucleotide sequence: TGTGCCAGCAGCCAATCGGGGACAGGGTCAGATACGCAGTATTTT. As protein: CASSQSGTGSDTQYF.

The chain is built from TRBV27 and TRBJ2-2, with D perhaps TRBD1 (6 bases). Trimming pared 6 bases from V and 7 bases from J, leaving 15 bases between. This CDR3 has 14 residues. Germline-derived CDR1 and CDR2 are MNHEY and SMNVEV (reference sequence). The CDR3 region has the DNA TGTGCCAGCAGACCCCTGGGGGCCAACGGGGAGCTGTTTTTT. It specifies CASRPLGANGELFF.

The rearrangement uses TRBV19 and TRBJ1-1, with D perhaps TRBD1 (6 bases). The CDR3 length is 16 residues. Trimming cost V 2 bases and J 5 bases, with 18 bases left between them. Germline CDR1 and CDR2: LNHDA and SQIVND (reference sequence). The CDR3 sequence: CASSIRGGVGKTEAFF. CDR3 coding DNA: TGTGCCAGTAGTATAAGGGGGGGGGTAGGGAAGACTGAAGCTTTCTTT. Full variable domain (remainder filled in from reference TRBV19 and TRBJ1-1): DGGITQSPKYLFRKEGQNVTLSCEQNLNHDAMYWYRQDPGQGLRLIYYSQIVNDFQKGDIAEGYSVSREKKESFPLTVTSAQKNPTAFYLCASSIRGGVGKTEAFFGQGTRLTVV.

This clonotype has more than one count but fewer than ten. The chain employs TRBV6-2 or TRBV6-3 and TRBJ1-1; the match to TRBD1 covers 7 bases. Germline CDR1 reads MNHEY; CDR2 reads SVGEGT. With V trimmed by 8 bases and J by 5 bases, 8 bases remained unmatched. The CDR3 totals 13 residues. CDR3 sequence (DNA): TGTGCCAGCTTCGGACAGGTGAGGACTGAAGCTTTCTTT. Translation: CASFGQVRTEAFF.

This chain connects TRBV7-4 to TRBJ2-3, with 8 bases aligning to TRBD1. J gave up 2 bases and V 5 bases, and 12 bases lay outside the gene matches. This CDR3 spans 17 amino acids. The germline gives CDR1 SGHVT, CDR2 SQSDAQ. CDR3 sequence: CASSPRTGMIATDTQYF. In DNA, the CDR3 is TGTGCCAGCAGCCCTCGGACAGGGATGATTGCCACAGATACGCAGTATTTT.

This clonotype showed up many times. V usage is TRBV7-2 and J usage is TRBJ2-1; D not certain. The ends were cut back, 4 bases at V and 4 bases at J, with 11 bases in the middle. This CDR3 comprises 14 residues. Germline lookup yields CDR1 SGHTA and CDR2 FQGNSA. CDR3 residues: CASSSRRKYNEQFF. The DNA for the CDR3 is TGTGCCAGCAGCTCCAGACGGAAATACAATGAGCAGTTCTTC.

In its sample, this clonotype was seen a few times. The rearrangement joins TRBV4-3 to TRBJ1-1, with a tentative D call TRBD1 (5 bases). The V gene lost 0 bases and the J gene lost 1 base, with 9 bases spanning the gap. Germline CDR1 is LGHNA and CDR2 is YSLEER. The length of the CDR3 is 15 residues. Here the CDR3 reads CASSQDGGPNTEAFF. The CDR3 region has the DNA TGCGCCAGCAGCCAAGATGGGGGACCGAACACTGAAGCTTTCTTT.

The chain has TRBV10-2 and TRBJ2-1; D is undetermined. The V gene lost 2 bases and the J gene lost 0 bases, with 8 bases spanning the gap. CDR3 size: 15 residues. CDR1 and CDR2 (germline): WSHSY, SAAADI. The DNA of the CDR3 is TGCGCCAGCAGTGAGCCGTCGAGCTCCTACAATGAGCAGTTCTTC. This codes for CASSEPSSSYNEQFF.

This clonotype has a handful of counts. The gene calls are TRBV12-3 or TRBV12-4 and TRBJ2-2, with 8 bases that match TRBD1. CDR3 size: 17 residues. The V gene end was trimmed by 7 bases and the J gene end by 7 bases; junction bases not matched to a gene: 17. The CDR3 protein is CASTSPLPAGGGGELFF. The CDR3 nucleotides read TGTGCCAGCACCTCCCCCCTCCCCGCAGGGGGCGGCGGGGAGCTGTTTTTT.

The CDR3 nucleotides read TGTGCCAGCAGTTACAACTTGGAAAGGAAGGCCTACGAGCAGTACTTC. Its protein product is CASSYNLERKAYEQYF. This chain links TRBV6-2 or TRBV6-3 with TRBJ2-7; D is unresolved. The V end was cut by 2 bases, the J end by 2 bases, with 16 bases between. Germline CDR1 is MNHEY and CDR2 is SVGEGT. The CDR3 length is 16 residues.

This chain joins TRBV6-6 and TRBJ1-5; D gene uncertain. Germline V gene sequence: CDR1 MNHNY, CDR2 SVGAGI (reference sequence). The V end lost 6 bases, the J end lost 2 bases, and 14 bases lay between the germline ends. There are 15 residues in the CDR3. Here the CDR3 reads CASSDGGRGNQPQHF. The CDR3 bases are TGTGCCAGCAGCGATGGAGGGCGAGGCAATCAGCCCCAGCATTTT.

The rearrangement uses TRBV12-3 or TRBV12-4 and TRBJ1-6, with D unresolved. V lost 6 bases to trimming and J lost 14 bases, with 14 bases between them. The CDR3 length is 12 residues. DNA of the CDR3: TGTGCCAGCAGGCCCGTGACTCGGACCCTCCACTTT. Encoded protein: CASRPVTRTLHF.

The chain recombines TRBV5-4 with TRBJ2-3; 7 bases match TRBD2. CDR1 and CDR2 (germline): SGHNT, YYREEE (reference sequence). V shed 4 bases, J shed 3 bases, and the junction held 8 bases outside the gene matches. The CDR3 is 15 amino acids. CDR3 residues: CASSHPGLETDTQYF. The CDR3 DNA reads as TGTGCCAGCAGCCACCCCGGACTAGAGACAGATACGCAGTATTTT. The entire variable domain, with the rest obtained from reference TRBV5-4 and TRBJ2-3, is as follows: ETGVTQSPTHLIKTRGQQVTLRCSSQSGHNTVSWYQQALGQGPQFIFQYYREEENGRGNFPPRFSGLQFPNYSSELNVNALELDDSALYLCASSHPGLETDTQYFGPGTRLTVL.

The chain employs TRBV5-1 and TRBJ2-1; a weak D match, TRBD2 (5 bases). The V and J ends lost 2 bases and 6 bases respectively, with 12 bases between them. Germline V gene data show CDR1 as SGHRS and CDR2 as YFSETQ. This CDR3 is 14 amino acids long. As DNA, the CDR3 is TGCGCCAGCAGCTTTGGGAGTGGCGCCAATGAGCAGTTCTTC. It encodes CASSFGSGANEQFF.

This chain uses TRBV5-1 with TRBJ2-1; 7 bases are a match to TRBD2. This CDR3 has 15 residues. CDR1 SGHRS and CDR2 YFSETQ come from the germline V gene. Losses at the gene ends were 3 bases for V and 3 bases for J; bases not matched to a gene: 6. The CDR3 spells CASSSGLVGYNEQFF. In DNA, the CDR3 is TGCGCCAGCAGCTCCGGACTAGTGGGCTACAATGAGCAGTTCTTC.

This clonotype was detected only a few times. V gene TRBV7-8 combines with J gene TRBJ1-1; D might be TRBD1 (6 bases). The germline gives CDR1 SGHVS, CDR2 FQNEAQ. V lost 1 base and J 2 bases, leaving 20 bases between the germline ends. The CDR3 totals 18 residues. The CDR3 DNA is TGTGCCAGCAGCTTAGGCCCCGGGACAAGGTCGCTTAACACTGAAGCTTTCTTT. Its protein product is CASSLGPGTRSLNTEAFF.

The rearrangement uses TRBV9 and TRBJ2-1, with 13 positions matching TRBD2. The CDR3 sequence is 16 residues long. The germline CDR1 and CDR2 sequences are SGDLS and YYNGEE. The V gene end was trimmed by 3 bases and the J gene end by 5 bases; junction bases not matched to a gene: 5. This CDR3 is CASSARLAGGHNEQFF. CDR3 DNA sequence: TGTGCCAGCAGCGCGCGACTAGCGGGAGGTCACAATGAGCAGTTCTTC.

There are a few counts of this clonotype. The rearrangement uses TRBV7-2 and TRBJ2-5, with 11 nucleotides matching TRBD2. The V and J ends lost 1 base and 5 bases, in that order; junction bases with no gene match: 6. CDR3 length equals 16 residues. Germline CDR1 is SGHTA and CDR2 is FQGNSA. The CDR3 is CASSLGLAGLGETQYF. CDR3 sequence (DNA): TGTGCCAGCAGCTTAGGACTAGCGGGACTGGGGGAGACCCAGTACTTC.

This clonotype has a handful of counts. The chain is built from TRBV6-5 and TRBJ1-6, with a weak D call TRBD1 (6 bases). CDR3 length: 17 residues. Germline assignment: CDR1 MNHEY and CDR2 SVGAGI. The ends were cut back, 2 bases at V and 7 bases at J, with 18 bases in the middle. CDR3 nucleotide sequence: TGTGCCAGCAGTTACGATGGGAGGGGGGAAGGGAATTCACCCCTCCACTTT. Protein: CASSYDGRGEGNSPLHF.